This T cell receptor beta chain was found in a study of shared clonotypes between healthy human individuals. V lost 6 bases, J lost 1 base, and 7 bases stayed unmatched. Germline V gene sequence: CDR1 MNHNY, CDR2 SVGAGI (reference sequence). The length of the CDR3 is 15 residues. A CD45RA-negative memory subset and a CD45RA+ naive subset were separated from the CD4+ cells. Sequencing was performed with immunoSEQ multiplex PCR; in TCRdb, only in-frame clones are kept and a portion is missing. The table records millions of clones, around 95% of them present only once. The TCR originated in a young man in good health. The chain has TRBV6-6 and TRBJ1-1; 8 bases fit TRBD1. Sequences were obtained from naive CD4+ T cells sorted from blood. Described subset: CD45RA+ positively selected. The CDR3 spells CASRLQGDQNTEAFF. The DNA of the CDR3 is TGTGCCAGCAGACTACAGGGGGACCAGAACACTGAAGCTTTCTTT.